This passage covers 28 T cell receptor beta chains from one sample sequenced in a study of shared clonotypes between healthy human individuals. TCRdb's copy holds only in-frame clones and misses some; the assay was immunoSEQ multiplex PCR. The data hold about 2.4 million clones, with approximately 93% observed a single time. Sample: naive CD4+ T cells from PBMCs. Indicated subset: CD45RA+ positively selected. The receptors shown here come from a man in his late teens or twenties in good health. Some clones in this sample may be carry-over from other donors' samples.

Comments on this clone: Other DNA sequences within the sample encode an identical CDR3. The rearrangement uses TRBV18 and TRBJ2-5; no firm D call. The germline CDR1 and CDR2 sequences are KGHSH and LQKENI. V was shortened by 3 bases and J by 5 bases, with 7 bases between the two germline ends. The CDR3 sequence is 12 residues long. The CDR3 DNA is TGTGCCAGCTCACCTCAGGCGGAGACCCAGTACTTC. Translated, it gives CASSPQAETQYF.

This clone occurred once. J is TRBJ1-4 and V is TRBV5-1; D is uncertain. Looked up from germline, CDR1 is SGHRS and CDR2 is YFSETQ. The CDR3 spans 15 residues. Trimming removed 0 bases from V and 8 bases from J, with 14 bases in between. In nucleotides, the CDR3 is TGCGCCAGCAGCTTGGCCGCGCTATCGGGGGAAAAACTGTTTTTT. Residues: CASSLAALSGEKLFF. The full variable domain, completed using reference TRBV5-1 and TRBJ1-4, is KAGVTQTPRYLIKTRGQQVTLSCSPISGHRSVSWYQQTPGQGLQFLFEYFSETQRNKGNFPGRFSGRQFSNSRSEMNVSTLELGDSALYLCASSLAALSGEKLFFGSGTQLSVL.

The CDR3 DNA is TGTGCCAGTAGTTACGATCGGGCCAGTGATGAGCAGTTCTTC. Translated, it gives CASSYDRASDEQFF. J is TRBJ2-1 and V is TRBV19, with no clear D. Trimming shortened V by 5 bases and J by 8 bases, and 16 bases separated the two germline ends. The CDR3 extends over 14 amino acids. Germline CDR1 and CDR2: LNHDA and SQIVND (reference sequence).

As to this clone: Additional DNA sequences in this sample encode the identical CDR3. The rearrangement links TRBV9 to TRBJ2-1, with TRBD2 as a possible D gene (6 bases). Looked up from germline, CDR1 is SGDLS and CDR2 is YYNGEE. The CDR3 is made up of 15 amino acids. V gave up 2 bases and J gave up 1 base, with 10 bases separating them. CDR3 sequence (DNA): TGTGCCAGCAGCGTGGTTGCGGGGTCCTACAATGAGCAGTTCTTC. This encodes CASSVVAGSYNEQFF.

This clone was seen once. This chain uses TRBV30 with TRBJ2-7; 9 bases line up with TRBD1. The junction had 10 bases not matched to a gene; V was cut back by 4 bases and J by 0 bases. CDR3 size: 16 residues. Germline V gene lookup returns CDR1 GTSNPN and CDR2 SVGIG (reference sequence). CDR3 nucleotides: TGTGCCTGGACCGTGCCGGGACAGGGATCCTCCTACGAGCAGTACTTC. This sequence encodes CAWTVPGQGSSYEQYF.

The gene calls are TRBV10-1 and TRBJ2-3, with 7 bases lining up with TRBD1. Germline assignment: CDR1 WNHNN and CDR2 SYGVQD (reference sequence). The CDR3 extends over 15 amino acids. V trimming: 8 bases; J trimming: 4 bases; junction bases outside the gene matches: 12. CDR3 bases: TGCGCCAGCGGAGAAAAACGGACAGGATCAGATACGCAGTATTTT. Its translation: CASGEKRTGSDTQYF.

The CDR3 nucleotides are TGTGCCAGCAGTGAATGGGGCAGGGGAGACCAAGAGACCCAGTACTTC. Protein product: CASSEWGRGDQETQYF. The genes are TRBV25-1 and TRBJ2-5; TRBD1 is a possible D gene (6 bases). Germline V gives CDR1 MGHDK, CDR2 SYGVNS. Trimming took 1 base from V and 0 from J, leaving 12 bases between them. This CDR3 spans 16 amino acids. The whole variable domain, remainder taken from reference TRBV25-1 and TRBJ2-5, is EADIYQTPRYLVIGTGKKITLECSQTMGHDKMYWYQQDPGMELHLIHYSYGVNSTEKGDLSSESTVSRIRTEHFPLTLESARPSHTSQYLCASSEWGRGDQETQYFGPGTRLLVL.

This rearrangement joins TRBV5-5 to TRBJ1-3, with a tentative D call TRBD1 (5 bases). The CDR3 has 16 amino acids. CDR1 is SGHKS, CDR2 YYEKEE, per germline (reference sequence). V dropped 2 bases and J dropped 0 bases, with 12 bases sitting between them. The CDR3 coding sequence is TGTGCCAGCAGCTTCAGGCCGGACAACTCTGGAAACACCATATATTTT. Amino acids: CASSFRPDNSGNTIYF.

The V gene is TRBV5-1, the J gene TRBJ2-1; D is unresolved. The germline gives CDR1 SGHRS, CDR2 YFSETQ. The V end lost 3 bases, the J end lost 0 bases, and 13 bases lay between the germline ends. CDR3 length: 16 amino acids. CDR3 loop: CASSWGWAVSYNEQFF. In nucleotides, the CDR3 is TGCGCCAGCAGCTGGGGATGGGCGGTCTCCTACAATGAGCAGTTCTTC.

Notes on this clone: The same CDR3 arises from other DNA sequences in this sample as well. V gene TRBV6-6 combines with J gene TRBJ2-7, with D maybe TRBD2 (6 bases). Germline V gives CDR1 MNHNY, CDR2 SVGAGI (reference sequence). With 0 bases removed from V and 0 bases from J, the gap between germline ends came to 6 bases. This CDR3 has 14 residues. The CDR3 DNA reads as TGTGCCAGCAGTTACTCGCGGGGCTCCTACGAGCAGTACTTC. It is translated as CASSYSRGSYEQYF.

The J gene is TRBJ2-7, the V gene TRBV9; D is perhaps TRBD2 (5 bases). From germline, CDR1 is SGDLS and CDR2 YYNGEE. This CDR3 region has 12 residues. V shed 3 bases and J shed 7 bases, with 11 bases lying between them. CDR3 sequence: CASSGSSSEQYF. CDR3 bases: TGTGCCAGCAGCGGATCTAGCAGTGAGCAGTACTTC.

The chain links TRBV4-3 to TRBJ2-2; D perhaps matches TRBD2 (5 bases). V was clipped by 0 bases and J by 0 bases, with 8 bases between them. In germline, CDR1 is LGHNA, CDR2 YSLEER. The CDR3 spans 16 residues. The CDR3 DNA is TGCGCCAGCAGCCAAGAATCACTAGCGAACACCGGGGAGCTGTTTTTT. This codes for CASSQESLANTGELFF.

Points on this clone: The same CDR3 is also encoded by other DNA sequences in this sample. The V and J genes are TRBV5-6 and TRBJ1-5; 7 nucleotides align to TRBD1. V shed 2 bases, J shed 0 bases, and the junction held 2 bases outside the gene matches. The germline CDR1 and CDR2 sequences are SGHDT and YYEEEE. The CDR3 is 15 residues long. The CDR3 protein is CASSLGQVSNQPQHF. DNA for the CDR3: TGTGCCAGCAGCTTAGGACAGGTTAGCAATCAGCCCCAGCATTTT.

This clone was found a few times. The rearrangement joins TRBV7-3 to TRBJ2-3; tentatively, D is TRBD1 or TRBD2 (5 bases each). The CDR3 runs to 15 residues. Trimming took 1 base from V and 2 from J, leaving 10 bases between them. The V gene's germline CDR1 is SGHTA and CDR2 FQGTGA. The CDR3 spells CASSLRGSATDTQYF. CDR3 bases: TGTGCCAGCAGCTTAAGGGGGAGTGCCACAGATACGCAGTATTTT.

The chain recombines TRBV19 with TRBJ1-1; possible D gene TRBD1, 5 bases. Trimming stripped 6 bases from V and 3 bases from J, with 11 bases between. The CDR3 consists of 13 residues. Germline assignment: CDR1 LNHDA and CDR2 SQIVND (reference sequence). The CDR3, as DNA: TGTGCCAGTAGCGGTGAGGGGTACACTGAAGCTTTCTTT. Encoded protein: CASSGEGYTEAFF.

The chain couples TRBV2 to TRBJ2-5; D is possibly TRBD1 (6 bases). This CDR3 has 12 amino acids. Germline assignment: CDR1 SNHLY and CDR2 FYNNEI. The V end lost 9 bases, the J end lost 3 bases, and 11 bases lay between the germline ends. The CDR3 coding sequence is TGTGCCAGGGGACATAGCGAAGAGACCCAGTACTTC. Amino acids: CARGHSEETQYF.

V is TRBV28 and J is TRBJ2-5, with unresolved D. This CDR3 has 12 amino acids. The germline gives CDR1 MDHEN, CDR2 SYDVKM. Trimming cost V 7 bases and J 5 bases, with 11 bases left between them. CDR3 residues: CASTSTAETQYF. The CDR3 DNA sequence: TGTGCCAGCACGTCGACGGCGGAGACCCAGTACTTC.

The chain joins TRBV7-2 to TRBJ2-5, with D tentatively TRBD1 or TRBD2 (5 bases each). The V gene's germline CDR1 is SGHTA and CDR2 FQGNSA. The CDR3 runs 16 residues. V was trimmed by 1 base and J by 2 bases, leaving 14 bases between them. The CDR3 here is CASSLGLGVQQETQYF. The CDR3 DNA reads TGTGCCAGCAGCTTAGGGCTGGGGGTGCAACAAGAGACCCAGTACTTC.

The chain has TRBV7-2 and TRBJ2-5; no clear D. The V gene lost 1 base and the J gene lost 5 bases, with 11 bases spanning the gap. Germline CDR1 and CDR2: SGHTA and FQGNSA. This CDR3 spans 14 amino acids. DNA for the CDR3: TGTGCCAGCAGCTTAGGTTACCCTGGGGAGACCCAGTACTTC. Translation: CASSLGYPGETQYF.

The chain carries TRBV19 and TRBJ1-2; 9 bases line up with TRBD1. V dropped 5 bases and J dropped 4; count of bases not matched to a gene: 8. Looked up from germline, CDR1 is LNHDA and CDR2 is SQIVND (reference sequence). The CDR3 length is 15 residues. CDR3 region: CASSSLGTGTYGYTF. In DNA form, the CDR3 reads TGTGCCAGTAGTTCCCTCGGGACAGGGACCTATGGCTACACCTTC.

Of note for this clone: Within the sample, other DNA sequences also encode this same CDR3. The genes are TRBV28 and TRBJ1-2; a possible D gene is TRBD1 (6 bases). The CDR3 loop spans 12 amino acids. Trimming shortened V by 8 bases and J by 2 bases, and 9 bases separated the two germline ends. Germline V gene data show CDR1 as MDHEN and CDR2 as SYDVKM. The CDR3 nucleotides are TGTGCCAGCCTGGGGGCAAACTATGGCTACACCTTC. It encodes CASLGANYGYTF.

The chain recombines TRBV11-2 with TRBJ1-1; D is unclear. The CDR3 contains 16 residues. Trimming left V 0 bases short and J 0 bases short, with 11 bases between. Germline CDR1 and CDR2: SGHAT and FQNNGV. The CDR3, as DNA: TGTGCCAGCAGCTTAGATATTTGGCCTATGAACACTGAAGCTTTCTTT. Translation gives CASSLDIWPMNTEAFF.

The chain has TRBV11-3 and TRBJ2-5, with D perhaps being TRBD1 or TRBD2 (5 bases each). The V end was cut by 1 base, the J end by 1 base, with 7 bases between. Germline CDR1 and CDR2: SGHNT and YENEEA. There are 14 residues in the CDR3. Here the CDR3 DNA reads TGTGCCAGCAGCTTAGGGGGGTTCCAAGAGACCCAGTACTTC. This gives the protein CASSLGGFQETQYF.

The CDR3 loop reads CASSSGQASYNEQFF. The CDR3 DNA is TGTGCCAGCAGCTCTGGACAGGCCTCCTACAATGAGCAGTTCTTC. The genes are TRBV7-8 and TRBJ2-1; 7 bases line up with TRBD1. V lost 4 bases, J lost 0 bases, and 3 bases stayed unmatched. This CDR3 is built from 15 residues. CDR1 is SGHVS, CDR2 FQNEAQ, per germline.

The V call is TRBV30, the J call TRBJ2-7, with D possibly called TRBD1 or TRBD2 (5 bases each). CDR1 and CDR2 (germline): GTSNPN, SVGIG (reference sequence). The CDR3 has 14 amino acids. V was clipped by 8 bases and J by 3 bases, with 20 bases between them. CDR3 bases: TGTGCCCCCGGGGCAGTAGGAAGGTTCTACGAGCAGTACTTC. Protein: CAPGAVGRFYEQYF. Combining the CDR3 with reference TRBV30 and TRBJ2-7 gives the whole variable domain SQTIHQWPATLVQPVGSPLSLECTVEGTSNPNLYWYRQAAGRGLQLLFYSVGIGQISSEVPQNLSASRPQDRQFILSSKKLLLSDSGFYLCAPGAVGRFYEQYFGPGTRLTVT.

The V gene is TRBV5-1, the J gene TRBJ2-1, with 9 bases identical to TRBD2. CDR3 size: 16 residues. V lost 0 bases to trimming and J lost 8 bases; unmatched junction nucleotides: 9. Germline V lookup: CDR1 SGHRS, CDR2 YFSETQ. As DNA, the CDR3 is TGCGCCAGCAGCTTGGGTCTAGCGGGAAATTTTCATGAGCAGTTCTTC. Its protein is CASSLGLAGNFHEQFF.

The chain joins TRBV15 to TRBJ1-4, with D maybe TRBD1 (5 bases). V lost 0 bases and J 6 bases, leaving 14 bases between the germline ends. This CDR3 is 16 amino acids long. Germline lookup yields CDR1 LNHNV and CDR2 YYDKDF (reference sequence). This CDR3 is CATSREAGTGDEKLFF. CDR3 nucleotide sequence: TGTGCCACCAGCAGAGAGGCCGGGACTGGGGATGAAAAACTGTTTTTT.

This chain joins TRBV4-3 and TRBJ1-6; D possibly corresponds to TRBD1 (5 bases). Trimming stripped 0 bases from V and 7 bases from J, with 19 bases between. The CDR3 totals 18 residues. Looked up from germline, CDR1 is LGHNA and CDR2 is YSLEER. CDR3 amino acids: CASSQDPSGAGFNSPLHF. For the CDR3, the DNA is TGCGCCAGCAGCCAAGATCCGTCCGGGGCTGGGTTCAATTCACCCCTCCACTTT.